This T cell receptor beta chain emerged from a study of cytomegalovirus exposure and HLA in healthy donors (dated by TCRdb to the late 2010s). For the wider study: An earlier analysis of some 600 of the donors reported approximately 260 Gb of sequence data and 117 million unique TCR beta sequences obtained from 150 million to 200 million T cells. Four or five DR-DQ haplotypes were treated as single units for association and clustering because of strong linkage in the cohort. The study combined high-throughput TCR immunosequencing, statistical association of individual TCRs with disease status, and machine learning to predict cytomegalovirus infection status. The aim of the study was to test whether cataloging public T cell receptors could identify signatures of past pathogen exposure. An earlier analysis of around 580 of the donors used high-throughput TCR beta sequencing to judge whether each TCR beta V gene segment behaved as functional or pseudogenic. Among the approximately 420 genotyped donors, 75% to 90% belonged to the genetic ancestry cluster associated with self-reported Caucasian donors. Along with the approximately 700-subject first cohort, a separate validation cohort of over a hundred different subjects was used. Among under 450 genotyped donors of the cohort, an average of approximately 240,000 unique TCR beta nucleotide sequences were sequenced per donor, roughly 20% of them non-productive. An early release covering more than 500 HLA-typed donors comprised approximately 290 gigabases of sequencing data and tens of millions of unique TCR sequences. HLA typing included class I and class II loci at four-digit resolution. Using immunosequencing, the study profiled T cell repertoires from 640 or so subjects and related those repertoires to cytomegalovirus serostatus. Rather than drawing on any new phenotypic data, the later analysis identified candidate immune exposures from TCR beta sequences and the way those sequences occurred across donors. Donor age, sex, ethnicity and CMV serostatus were collected together with the repertoire data. Every discovery cohort repertoire had been produced on one sequencing platform. In a later analysis, previously published TCR beta repertoires from 550 to 700 donors were re-analyzed and high-resolution HLA genotyping was added so that TCR occurrence patterns could be studied. The number of donors typed differed by locus, with roughly 629-640 for A, B, C, DRB1 and DQB1, 522 for DQA1, 600 to 610 for DPA1, and over 400 for DPB1. A later genetic analysis took genome-wide SNP genotypes for about three fifths of the roughly 700 donors and used that subset as a discovery cohort. Here is what the overall study found, with its caveats: In the study, 150 to 200 TCR beta chains were listed as associated with cytomegalovirus. For the cohort, immune exposure information was limited to CMV serostatus. Assigning TCR associations to individual alleles was difficult when HLA alleles, especially DR and DQ, strongly co-occurred. A later genetic analysis reported fewer N-insertions in productive TCRs among donors in an Asian-associated ancestry cluster than the roughly 700-donor mean. Linkage disequilibrium might explain the correlated functional status among segregating V segments, but an unknown experimental factor could not be ruled out. A later analysis found that TCR association rates varied across HLA loci, with DRB1 alleles showing the most associated TCRs and HLA-C alleles the fewest. In an earlier analysis of about 600 of the donors, most TCR beta V segments appeared in productive rearrangements about 87% or about 30% of the time, broadly matching IMGT annotations. The authors suggested that the approach could potentially be generalized to other disease states and immunological phenotypes. The sequencing pipeline was judged likely to have produced a cluster of highly shared sequence variants as a technical artifact. Sequencing depth was assumed to be roughly uniform across donors in the presence/absence analyses, though that assumption may not hold. In a later analysis, HLA-associated TCR beta chains showed more clonal expansion and lower generation probabilities than non-associated chains that were equally common. A further reported finding was that TCR beta sequences accurately predicted the HLA-A and HLA-B alleles for most subjects in the first cohort. Most CMV-associated TCR beta chains appeared to be HLA-restricted in a later analysis, and the HLA associations seemed to be driven largely by CMV exposure. In a later analysis, several top co-occurrence clusters were reported to appear linked to parvovirus B19, influenza, CMV and Epstein-Barr virus. The cohort was sequenced for TCR beta chains only, and without alpha or paired-chain data the features that could be detected were limited. Because the 87-base-pair reads could not distinguish some IMGT-functional V segments, including TRBV6-2 and TRBV6-3, those segments were excluded. Specific HLA alleles were associated with over 15,000 TCR beta sequences at a false discovery rate of 0.05 in a later analysis. Most TCR sequences were seen in very few donors, while some public TCRs were found in many individuals. Cytomegalovirus status was reported to be diagnosed by the classifier with high specificity and sensitivity in both the original and validation cohorts. Because HLA typing was unavailable for some donors at each locus, only the typed subset was used in association tests. In a later genetic analysis, a missense DCLRE1C variant was associated with V-gene and J-gene trimming of TCR beta chains, and the association was replicated in an independent cohort. The earlier analysis of almost 600 of the donors excluded around 17 rarely observed V segments, including chromosome 9 orphons, because counts were too low. Three of the identified cytomegalovirus-associated TCR beta chains were confirmed in vitro to be specific for cytomegalovirus antigens.

In total, roughly 670 healthy bone marrow donors made up the cohort. At the time of sampling, all cohort members were nominally healthy, though unrecorded immune exposures were likely present. The donor tested CMV seronegative and was one of the 352 seronegative cohort members. Each donor provided a peripheral blood sample, and peripheral blood mononuclear cells were used for TCR beta sequencing. The Qiagen DNeasy Blood Extraction Kit was used to extract genomic DNA from the blood cell samples. A remark on this clone: The antigen it binds to is not known.

Libraries were made using the immunoSEQ multiplex PCR assay. For the multiplex PCR, a mixture combining 60 forward primers for TCR Vbeta segments and 13 reverse primers for TCR Jbeta segments was used. The CDR3 region of rearranged TCR beta genes was amplified from genomic DNA with a multiplex PCR assay. On the Illumina HiSeq System, the amplified TCR beta libraries were sequenced as 87-base-pair reads. Under the source paper's analysis protocol: A later analysis counted about 80 million unique TCR beta chains across the 690 or so repertoires, and roughly 9.9 million of these chains were shared by at least two donors. Raw reads were error-corrected and collapsed into unique sequences by a nearest-neighbor algorithm in which closely related sequences were merged to remove PCR and sequencing errors. To assign V, D and J gene segments, CDR3 sequences were aligned to IMGT reference sequences. Each retained sequence needed at least a six-nucleotide match to both a V gene segment and a J gene segment. Rearrangements were classified as productive when the CDR3 lacked stop codons and remained in frame with V and J, and all other rearrangements were classified as non-productive. Following IMGT convention, CDR3 was defined as the stretch from the second conserved V-encoded cysteine to the conserved J-encoded phenylalanine. The earlier analysis of 587 of the donors excluded sequences that lacked an unambiguous match to a single V gene segment. In an earlier analysis of 450 to 700 of the donors, V segments were called functional above 56.7% productive rearrangements and were called segregating when the between-donor standard deviation exceeded 5%. A statistical classification framework was built to diagnose cytomegalovirus status from the catalog of TCR beta chain sequences. In a later analysis, TCR nucleotide sequences were compared against IMGT/GENE-DB human TR gene sequences so that V and J genes could be assigned. In a later analysis, CDR3 sequences and most-parsimonious VDJ recombination scenarios were assigned using the TCRdist pipeline. In a later analysis, every TCR beta chain was defined by the combination of its CDR3 amino acid sequence and its V-gene family, and reads without a unique V-gene family were dropped. In a later analysis, nearly 600 highly shared, low-generation-probability nucleotide sequences were removed to address suspected cross-contamination and a sequencing artifact. For each public chain, a later analysis derived a clonal expansion index from normalized ranks of inferred template counts within each repertoire. Generation probabilities in a later analysis came from a VDJ recombination model fitted to out-of-frame rearrangements, and those results were checked against IGoR. Hypergeometric tests were used in a later analysis to score TCR-TCR, TCR-HLA and TCR-CMV co-occurrence, with a repertoire-size bias correction applied to the TCR pairs. False discovery rates were estimated in a later analysis by permuting HLA or CMV assignments 20 times. In a later analysis, co-occurring TCRs were grouped using DBSCAN, and TCRdist sequence similarity was added for clustering within HLA-allele-positive subsets. For co-occurrence clustering, repertoires with fewer than 30,000 or more than 120,000 public chains were excluded, along with about five repertoires with anomalous nucleotide sharing. The clones in this table, taken by TCRdb from immuneACCESS, are in-frame only. Not every clone is retained; where verified, under half of the shortfall comes from an unresolved V gene, and the cause of the rest is unknown. From that table come the V and J calls and clone size; the DNA was used to work out D and trimming. This specimen's table enumerates approximately 110,000 clones. The ten largest account for more than 3% of the sample.

Including cysteine and phenylalanine, the CDR3 has 15 amino acids. Of all the DNA, just the CDR3 is kept, 45 bases in frame from base 1. Unmatched junction bases come to 12, with V trimmed by 4 bases and J by 6 bases. From the germline V gene (reference sequence), CDR1 is SGHNT and CDR2 is YYREEE. This chain is built from TRBV5-4 and TRBJ2-7, with TRBD2 matching 8 junction bases. Sample: PBMCs. The receptor's source is a man aged 18 to 30 in good health and CMV-seronegative. Here is the DNA: TGTGCCAGCAGCCGTCGAGCGGGAGCAGGTAGCGAGCAGTACTTC. Protein translation: CASSRRAGAGSEQYF.